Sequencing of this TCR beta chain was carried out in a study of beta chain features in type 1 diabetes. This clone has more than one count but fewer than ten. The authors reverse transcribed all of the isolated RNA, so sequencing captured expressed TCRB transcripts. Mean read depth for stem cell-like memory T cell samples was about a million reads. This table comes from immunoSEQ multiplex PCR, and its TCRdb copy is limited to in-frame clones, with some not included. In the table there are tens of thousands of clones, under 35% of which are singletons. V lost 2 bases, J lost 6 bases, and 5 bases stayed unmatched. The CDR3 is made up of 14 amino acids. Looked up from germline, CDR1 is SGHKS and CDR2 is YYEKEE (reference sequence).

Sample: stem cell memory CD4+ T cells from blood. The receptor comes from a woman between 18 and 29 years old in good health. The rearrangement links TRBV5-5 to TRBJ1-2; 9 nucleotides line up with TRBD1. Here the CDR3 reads CASSFIGTGNGYTF. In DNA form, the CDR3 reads TGTGCCAGCAGCTTCATTGGGACAGGGAATGGCTACACCTTC.